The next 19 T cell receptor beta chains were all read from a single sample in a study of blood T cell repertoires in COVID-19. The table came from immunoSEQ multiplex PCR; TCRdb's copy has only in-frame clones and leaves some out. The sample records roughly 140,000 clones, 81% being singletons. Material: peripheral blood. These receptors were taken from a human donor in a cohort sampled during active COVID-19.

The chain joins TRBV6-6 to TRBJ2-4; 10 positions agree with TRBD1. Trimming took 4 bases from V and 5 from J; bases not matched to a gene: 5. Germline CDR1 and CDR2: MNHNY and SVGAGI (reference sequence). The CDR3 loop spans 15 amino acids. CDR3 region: CASSWRQGAENIQYF. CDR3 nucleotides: TGTGCCAGCAGTTGGCGACAGGGGGCGGAAAACATTCAGTACTTC.

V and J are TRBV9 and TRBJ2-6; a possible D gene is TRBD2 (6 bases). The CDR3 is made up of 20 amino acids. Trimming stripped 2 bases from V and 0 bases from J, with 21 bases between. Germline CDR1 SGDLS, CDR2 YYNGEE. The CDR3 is CASSVRPSTSQSSGANVLTF. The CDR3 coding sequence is TGTGCCAGCAGCGTGAGACCCTCGACTAGTCAGAGCTCTGGGGCCAACGTCCTGACTTTC.

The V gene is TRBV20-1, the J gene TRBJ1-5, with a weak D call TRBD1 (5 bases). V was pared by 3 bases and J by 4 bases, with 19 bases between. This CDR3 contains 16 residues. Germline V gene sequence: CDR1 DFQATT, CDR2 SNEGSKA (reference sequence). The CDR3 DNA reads TGCAGTGCTAGTCTTATCGGGGGACCTAGAAATCAGCCCCAGCATTTT. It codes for CSASLIGGPRNQPQHF.

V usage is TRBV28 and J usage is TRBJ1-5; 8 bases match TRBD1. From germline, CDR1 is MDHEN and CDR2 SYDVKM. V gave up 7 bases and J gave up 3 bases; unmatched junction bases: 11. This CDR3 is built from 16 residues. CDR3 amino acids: CASTLQGAGVNQPQHF. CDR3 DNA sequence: TGTGCCAGCACCCTCCAGGGGGCAGGGGTCAATCAGCCCCAGCATTTT.

In DNA form, the CDR3 reads TGCGCCAGCAGCTTGGCCATTCTTACAGGGGGCGCGGACACTGAAGCTTTCTTT. Its translation is CASSLAILTGGADTEAFF. The chain uses TRBV5-1 and TRBJ1-1, with 9 positions matching TRBD1. There are 18 residues in the CDR3. The V and J ends lost 0 bases and 3 bases, in that order; junction bases with no gene match: 12. Germline CDR1 reads SGHRS; CDR2 reads YFSETQ.

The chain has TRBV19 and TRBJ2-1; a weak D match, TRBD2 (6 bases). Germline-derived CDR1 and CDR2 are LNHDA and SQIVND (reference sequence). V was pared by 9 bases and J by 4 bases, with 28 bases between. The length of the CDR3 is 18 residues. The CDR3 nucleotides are TGTGCCAGAAGTTTGCAAGGCGGTATTTGGGGGGAATACAATGAGCAGTTCTTC. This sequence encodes CARSLQGGIWGEYNEQFF. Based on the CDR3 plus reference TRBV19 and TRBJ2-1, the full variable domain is DGGITQSPKYLFRKEGQNVTLSCEQNLNHDAMYWYRQDPGQGLRLIYYSQIVNDFQKGDIAEGYSVSREKKESFPLTVTSAQKNPTAFYLCARSLQGGIWGEYNEQFFGPGTRLTVL.

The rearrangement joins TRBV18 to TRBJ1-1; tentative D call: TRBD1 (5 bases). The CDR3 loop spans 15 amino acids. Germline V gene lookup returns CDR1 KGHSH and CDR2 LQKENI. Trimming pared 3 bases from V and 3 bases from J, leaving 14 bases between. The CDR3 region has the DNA TGTGCCAGCTCACCCGCGGAGTCAGGGTACACTGAAGCTTTCTTT. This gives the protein CASSPAESGYTEAFF.

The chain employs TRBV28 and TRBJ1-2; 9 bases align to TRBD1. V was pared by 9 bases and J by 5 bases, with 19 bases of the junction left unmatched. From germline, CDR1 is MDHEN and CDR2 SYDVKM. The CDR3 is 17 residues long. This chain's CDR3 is CARSSSPSRTGDYGYTF. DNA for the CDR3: TGTGCCAGGAGCTCTTCCCCATCACGGACAGGGGATTATGGCTACACCTTC.

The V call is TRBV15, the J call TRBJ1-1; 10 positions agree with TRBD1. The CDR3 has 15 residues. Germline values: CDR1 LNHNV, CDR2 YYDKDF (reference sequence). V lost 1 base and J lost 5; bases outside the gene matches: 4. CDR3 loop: CATSRATGGGTEAFF. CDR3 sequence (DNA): TGTGCCACCAGCAGAGCGACAGGGGGCGGAACTGAAGCTTTCTTT.

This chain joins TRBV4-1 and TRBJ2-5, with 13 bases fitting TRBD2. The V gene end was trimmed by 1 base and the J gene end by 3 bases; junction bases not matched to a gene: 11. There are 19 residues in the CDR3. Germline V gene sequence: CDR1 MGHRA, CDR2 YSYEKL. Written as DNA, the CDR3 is TGCGCCAGCAGCCAAGCTCGGACTAGCGGGAGTTCAATGGAAGAGACCCAGTACTTC. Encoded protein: CASSQARTSGSSMEETQYF.

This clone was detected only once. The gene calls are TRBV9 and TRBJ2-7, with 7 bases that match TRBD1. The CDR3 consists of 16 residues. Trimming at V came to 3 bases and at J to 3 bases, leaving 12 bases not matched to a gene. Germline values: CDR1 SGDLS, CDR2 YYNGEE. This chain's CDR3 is CASSDLRQGSNYEQYF. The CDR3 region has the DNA TGTGCCAGCAGCGACCTACGACAGGGTTCGAACTACGAGCAGTACTTC.

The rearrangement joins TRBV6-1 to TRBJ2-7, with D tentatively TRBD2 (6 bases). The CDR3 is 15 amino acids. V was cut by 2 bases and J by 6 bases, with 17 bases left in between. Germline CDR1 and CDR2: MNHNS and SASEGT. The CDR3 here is CASSEYLIEEGEQYF. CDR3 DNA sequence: TGTGCCAGCAGTGAATATCTGATAGAGGAGGGCGAGCAGTACTTC.

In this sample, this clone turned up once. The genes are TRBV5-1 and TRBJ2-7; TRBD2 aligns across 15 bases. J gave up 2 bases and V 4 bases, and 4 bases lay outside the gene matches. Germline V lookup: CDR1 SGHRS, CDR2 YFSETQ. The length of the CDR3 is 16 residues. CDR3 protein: CASSHGLAGGTYEQYF. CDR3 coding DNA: TGCGCCAGCAGCCACGGACTAGCGGGAGGGACCTACGAGCAGTACTTC.

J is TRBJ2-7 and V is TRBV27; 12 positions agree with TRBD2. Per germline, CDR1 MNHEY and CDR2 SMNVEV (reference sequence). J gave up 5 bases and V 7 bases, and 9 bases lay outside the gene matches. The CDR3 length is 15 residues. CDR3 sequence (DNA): TGTGCCAGCACCCCCCGACTAGCGGGAGTCCACGAGCAGTACTTC. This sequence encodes CASTPRLAGVHEQYF.

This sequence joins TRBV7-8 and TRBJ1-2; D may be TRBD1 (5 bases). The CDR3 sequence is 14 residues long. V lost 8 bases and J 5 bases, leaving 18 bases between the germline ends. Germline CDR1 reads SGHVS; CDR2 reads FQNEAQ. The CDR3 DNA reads TGTGCCAGCTCACCTCCGGAGGGGCGGTATGGCTACACCTTC. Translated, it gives CASSPPEGRYGYTF. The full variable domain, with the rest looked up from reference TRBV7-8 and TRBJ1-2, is GAGVSQSPRYKVAKRGQDVALRCDPISGHVSLFWYQQALGQGPEFLTYFQNEAQLDKSGLPSDRFFAERPEGSVSTLKIQRTQQEDSAVYLCASSPPEGRYGYTFGSGTRLTVV.

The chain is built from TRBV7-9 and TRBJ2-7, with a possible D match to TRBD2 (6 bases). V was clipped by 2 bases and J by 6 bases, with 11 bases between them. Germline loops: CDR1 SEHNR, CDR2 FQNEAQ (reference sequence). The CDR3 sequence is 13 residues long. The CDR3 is CASSLSAGTEQYF. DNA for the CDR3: TGTGCCAGCAGCTTATCAGCGGGTACCGAGCAGTACTTC. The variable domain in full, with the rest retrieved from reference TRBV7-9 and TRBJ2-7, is DTGVSQNPRHKITKRGQNVTFRCDPISEHNRLYWYRQTLGQGPEFLTYFQNEAQLEKSRLLSDRFSAERPKGSFSTLEIQRTEQGDSAMYLCASSLSAGTEQYFGPGTRLTVT.

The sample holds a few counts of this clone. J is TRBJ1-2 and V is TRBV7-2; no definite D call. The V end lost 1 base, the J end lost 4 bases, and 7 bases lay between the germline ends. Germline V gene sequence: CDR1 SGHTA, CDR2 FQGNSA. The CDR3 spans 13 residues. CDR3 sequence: CASSLGVAYGYTF. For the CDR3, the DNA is TGTGCCAGCAGCTTAGGTGTGGCCTATGGCTACACCTTC. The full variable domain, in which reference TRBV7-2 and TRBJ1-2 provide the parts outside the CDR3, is GAGVSQSPSNKVTEKGKDVELRCDPISGHTALYWYRQSLGQGLEFLIYFQGNSAPDKSGLPSDRFSAERTGGSVSTLTIQRTQQEDSAVYLCASSLGVAYGYTFGSGTRLTVV.

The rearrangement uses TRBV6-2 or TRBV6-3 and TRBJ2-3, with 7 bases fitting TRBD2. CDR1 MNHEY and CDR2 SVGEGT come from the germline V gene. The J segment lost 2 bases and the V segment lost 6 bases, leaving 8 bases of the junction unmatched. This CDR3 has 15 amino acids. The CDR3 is CASSGEAGDTDTQYF. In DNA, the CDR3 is TGTGCCAGCAGCGGTGAGGCGGGGGACACAGATACGCAGTATTTT.

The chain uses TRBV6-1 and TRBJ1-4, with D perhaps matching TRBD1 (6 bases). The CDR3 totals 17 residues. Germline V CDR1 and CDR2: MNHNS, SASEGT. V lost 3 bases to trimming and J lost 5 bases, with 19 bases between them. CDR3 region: CASSDNFVQGINEKLFF. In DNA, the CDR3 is TGTGCCAGCAGTGACAATTTTGTACAGGGTATCAATGAAAAACTGTTTTTT.